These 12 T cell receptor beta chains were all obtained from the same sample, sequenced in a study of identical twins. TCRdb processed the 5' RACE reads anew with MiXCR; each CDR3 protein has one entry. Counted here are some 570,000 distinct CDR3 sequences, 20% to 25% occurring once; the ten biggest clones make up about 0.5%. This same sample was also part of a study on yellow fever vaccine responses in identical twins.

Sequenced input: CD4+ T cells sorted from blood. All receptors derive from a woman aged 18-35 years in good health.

The CDR3 loop is CAGSGTSIIDEQFF. CDR3 sequence (DNA): TGTGCCGGGTCCGGGACTAGCATTATCGATGAGCAGTTCTTC. The chain recombines TRBV6-2 or TRBV6-3 with TRBJ2-1; TRBD2 matches 9 bases. The germline gives CDR1 MNHEY, CDR2 SVGEGT. Trimming at V came to 11 bases and at J to 8 bases, leaving 13 bases not matched to a gene. The CDR3 runs 14 residues.

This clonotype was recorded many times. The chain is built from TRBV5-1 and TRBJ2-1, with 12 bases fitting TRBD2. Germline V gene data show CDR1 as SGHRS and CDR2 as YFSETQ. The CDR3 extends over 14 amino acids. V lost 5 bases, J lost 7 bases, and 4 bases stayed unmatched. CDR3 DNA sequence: TGCGCCAGCAGTACCGGGACTAGCGGGAATGAGCAGTTCTTC. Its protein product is CASSTGTSGNEQFF.

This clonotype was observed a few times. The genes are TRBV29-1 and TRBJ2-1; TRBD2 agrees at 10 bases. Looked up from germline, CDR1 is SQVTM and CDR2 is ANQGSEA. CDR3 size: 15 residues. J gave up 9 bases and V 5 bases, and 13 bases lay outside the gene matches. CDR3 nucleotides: TGCAGCGTTTCGTCTGCCAGCGGGGGGGCCGTTGAGCAGTTCTTC. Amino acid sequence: CSVSSASGGAVEQFF.

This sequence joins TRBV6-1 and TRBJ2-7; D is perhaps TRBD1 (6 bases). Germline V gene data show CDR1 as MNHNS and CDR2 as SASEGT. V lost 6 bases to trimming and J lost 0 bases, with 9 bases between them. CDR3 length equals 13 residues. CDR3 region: CASRAQGSYEQYV. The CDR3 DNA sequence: TGTGCCAGCAGGGCACAGGGCTCCTACGAGCAGTACGTC.

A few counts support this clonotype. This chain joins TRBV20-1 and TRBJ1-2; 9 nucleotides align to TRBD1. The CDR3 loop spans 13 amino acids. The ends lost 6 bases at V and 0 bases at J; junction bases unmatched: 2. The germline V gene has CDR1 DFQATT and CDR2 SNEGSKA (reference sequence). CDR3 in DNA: TGCAGTGCCTGGACAGGGGCTAACTATGGCTACACCTTC. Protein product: CSAWTGANYGYTF.

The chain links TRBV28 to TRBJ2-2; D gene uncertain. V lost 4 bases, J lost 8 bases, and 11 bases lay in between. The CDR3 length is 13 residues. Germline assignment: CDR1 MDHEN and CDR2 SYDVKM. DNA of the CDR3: TGTGCCAGCAGTTCAGGTGGCCCTGGGGAGCTGTTTTTT. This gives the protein CASSSGGPGELFF.

The CDR3 DNA reads TGTGCCAGCTCACCACCCCTGGGGGGACTAGGGGCAGATACGCAGTATTTT. As protein: CASSPPLGGLGADTQYF. The chain joins TRBV18 to TRBJ2-3, with 8 positions matching TRBD2. Germline V gene sequence: CDR1 KGHSH, CDR2 LQKENI. This CDR3 is built from 17 residues. With 0 bases clipped from V and 4 bases from J, the junction kept 9 bases outside the gene matches.

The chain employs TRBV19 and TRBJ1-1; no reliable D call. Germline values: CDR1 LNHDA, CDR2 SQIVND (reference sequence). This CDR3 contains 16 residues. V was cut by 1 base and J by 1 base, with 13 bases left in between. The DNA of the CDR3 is TGTGCCAGTAGTATAGGAGTAGCCCGTCCGAACACTGAAGCTTTCTTT. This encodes CASSIGVARPNTEAFF.

The CDR3 nucleotides read TGTGCCAGCAGTCTCAGGGGGACAACTAATGAAAAACTGTTTTTT. Translated, it gives CASSLRGTTNEKLFF. The rearrangement links TRBV12-3 or TRBV12-4 to TRBJ1-4, with 7 bases fitting TRBD1. CDR3 length equals 15 residues. J was trimmed by 0 bases and V by 5 bases; bases with no gene match: 3.

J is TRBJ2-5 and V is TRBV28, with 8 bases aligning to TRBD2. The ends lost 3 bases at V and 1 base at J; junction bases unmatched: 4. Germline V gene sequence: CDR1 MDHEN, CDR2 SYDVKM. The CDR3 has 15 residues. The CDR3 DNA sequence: TGTGCCAGCAGTTTGCGGGGGGACCCCCAAGAGACCCAGTACTTC. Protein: CASSLRGDPQETQYF.

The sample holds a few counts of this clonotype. CDR3 amino acids: CASSQRLAASYEQYF. The CDR3 nucleotides read TGCGCCAGCAGCCAAAGACTAGCGGCCTCCTACGAGCAGTACTTC. This chain connects TRBV4-1 to TRBJ2-7, with 9 bases identical to TRBD2. V lost 2 bases, J lost 0 bases, and 2 bases stayed unmatched. Germline assignment: CDR1 MGHRA and CDR2 YSYEKL. This CDR3 is built from 15 residues.

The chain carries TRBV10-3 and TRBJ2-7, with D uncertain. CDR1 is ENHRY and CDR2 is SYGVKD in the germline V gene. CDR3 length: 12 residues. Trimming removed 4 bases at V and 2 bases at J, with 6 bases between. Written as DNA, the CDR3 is TGTGCCATCAGTGCGAGGACCTACGAGCAGTACTTC. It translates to CAISARTYEQYF.